These 20 T cell receptor beta chains originate from one sample sequenced in a study of cytomegalovirus exposure and HLA in healthy donors. PCR primers comprised 60 Vbeta and 13 Jbeta primers. Measured with immunoSEQ multiplex PCR; TCRdb has only the in-frame clones, and not every one. The table shows roughly 230,000 clones, with around 90% occurring only once. The sample consisted of PBMCs. These receptors were collected from a girl aged 2 to 9 in good health and CMV-seronegative.

V usage is TRBV7-8 and J usage is TRBJ1-5, with D perhaps matching TRBD1 (5 bases). Per germline, CDR1 SGHVS and CDR2 FQNEAQ. Trimming removed 2 bases at V and 1 base at J, with 12 bases between. This CDR3 is 16 amino acids long. The CDR3 DNA reads as TGTGCCAGCAGCTTAAATGGGTGGGGCAGCAATCAGCCCCAGCATTTT. Protein sequence: CASSLNGWGSNQPQHF.

The chain uses TRBV7-2 and TRBJ2-3; TRBD2 matches 16 bases. CDR3 length equals 16 residues. Germline assignment: CDR1 SGHTA and CDR2 FQGNSA. After removal of 5 bases from V and 3 bases from J, the junction contained 2 bases not matched to a gene. This CDR3 reads CASSGGLAGGTDTQYF. CDR3 nucleotide sequence: TGTGCCAGCAGCGGGGGACTAGCGGGGGGGACAGATACGCAGTATTTT.

The chain is built from TRBV7-9 and TRBJ2-3; D might be TRBD2 (5 bases). V was clipped by 6 bases and J by 0 bases, with 19 bases between them. CDR1 and CDR2 from the germline V gene are SEHNR and FQNEAQ (reference sequence). This CDR3 region has 17 residues. CDR3 residues: CASRKRGGRKSTDTQYF. The CDR3 bases are TGTGCCAGCAGGAAACGTGGAGGACGCAAGAGCACAGATACGCAGTATTTT.

This sequence joins TRBV12-5 and TRBJ1-2; TRBD1 aligns across 10 bases. In germline, CDR1 is LGHNT, CDR2 FRNRAP. The V and J ends lost 5 bases and 7 bases, in that order; junction bases with no gene match: 13. The CDR3 contains 16 residues. This chain's CDR3 is CASGLTTGTGEGGYTF. The CDR3 DNA sequence: TGTGCTAGTGGTCTAACCACCGGGACAGGGGAGGGTGGCTACACCTTC.

The gene calls are TRBV23-1 and TRBJ1-3, with D hard to call. TRBV23-1 is known as an ORF, though its function is uncertain. V was shortened by 0 bases and J by 2 bases, with 5 bases between the two germline ends. CDR3 size: 14 residues. The DNA of the CDR3 is TGCGCCAGCAGTCAATCCGCTACTGGAAACACCATATATTTT. It encodes CASSQSATGNTIYF.

The chain uses TRBV9 and TRBJ1-4; D remains unclear. V dropped 3 bases and J dropped 7 bases, with 16 bases sitting between them. The CDR3 spans 15 residues. Per germline, CDR1 SGDLS and CDR2 YYNGEE. This chain's CDR3 is CASSGLGAGGEKLFF. Written as DNA, the CDR3 is TGTGCCAGCAGCGGGCTGGGTGCGGGAGGTGAAAAACTGTTTTTT.

The chain has TRBV6-5 and TRBJ2-5; D might be TRBD2 (6 bases). The better agreement between TRBJ2-7 and the DNA end casts doubt on the J call. Germline V gene sequence: CDR1 MNHEY, CDR2 SVGAGI. CDR3 length equals 12 residues. CDR3 nucleotide sequence: TGTGCCAGCAGGGGGGGAACATACGAGCAGTACTTC. This sequence encodes CASRGGTYEQYF.

The V and J genes are TRBV7-2 and TRBJ2-1, with D possibly matching TRBD1 (6 bases). Trimming took 5 bases from V and 11 from J, leaving 16 bases between them. This CDR3 contains 13 residues. CDR1 and CDR2 (germline): SGHTA, FQGNSA. In DNA form, the CDR3 reads TGTGCCAGCAGCCCGAACGGCGACAGGCAGCAGTTCTTC. This translates into CASSPNGDRQQFF.

This chain connects TRBV19 to TRBJ2-7, with TRBD2 identical over 7 bases. The germline gives CDR1 LNHDA, CDR2 SQIVND (reference sequence). The CDR3 is 16 amino acids. Trimming cost V 5 bases and J 3 bases; bases outside gene matches: 13. This CDR3 is CASSVRRGGSLYEQYF. CDR3 nucleotides: TGTGCCAGTAGTGTCCGACGGGGCGGGAGCCTCTACGAGCAGTACTTC.

This clone was detected a few times. The chain uses TRBV5-4 and TRBJ1-2; D remains ambiguous. V lost 3 bases, J lost 3 bases, and 6 bases lay in between. CDR1 and CDR2 from the germline V gene are SGHNT and YYREEE (reference sequence). The length of the CDR3 is 12 residues. CDR3 sequence: CASSSPDYGYTF. CDR3 sequence (DNA): TGTGCCAGCAGCTCCCCCGACTATGGCTACACCTTC. Filled out from reference TRBV5-4 and TRBJ1-2, the complete variable domain reads ETGVTQSPTHLIKTRGQQVTLRCSSQSGHNTVSWYQQALGQGPQFIFQYYREEENGRGNFPPRFSGLQFPNYSSELNVNALELDDSALYLCASSSPDYGYTFGSGTRLTVV.

The chain couples TRBV19 to TRBJ1-4; 7 bases agree with TRBD1. The CDR3 sequence is 18 residues long. CDR1 is LNHDA and CDR2 is SQIVND in the germline V gene (reference sequence). V gave up 5 bases and J gave up 4 bases; unmatched junction bases: 16. The CDR3 sequence is CASSPGTAGMQVNEKLFF. CDR3 bases: TGTGCCAGTAGTCCTGGGACAGCAGGGATGCAAGTTAATGAAAAACTGTTTTTT.

This chain uses TRBV27 with TRBJ2-5; possible D gene TRBD2, 7 bases. Between the trimmed V and J ends, which lost 4 bases and 9 bases, there was a span of 12 bases. CDR3 length: 12 amino acids. The germline CDR1 and CDR2 sequences are MNHEY and SMNVEV (reference sequence). In nucleotides, the CDR3 is TGTGCCAGCAGTTATCTAGGGGGGGCCCAGTACTTC. It translates to CASSYLGGAQYF.

The rearrangement uses TRBV5-5 and TRBJ2-2; TRBD2 agrees at 8 bases. J was trimmed by 2 bases and V by 3 bases; bases with no gene match: 3. This CDR3 has 15 residues. Germline V gene lookup returns CDR1 SGHKS and CDR2 YYEKEE (reference sequence). The CDR3 sequence is CASSSGTSNTGELFF. CDR3 nucleotides: TGTGCCAGCAGCTCCGGGACTAGTAACACCGGGGAGCTGTTTTTT.

V and J are TRBV6-8 and TRBJ2-2; D unresolved. V lost 2 bases and J 6 bases, leaving 19 bases between the germline ends. The CDR3 length is 17 residues. Per germline, CDR1 MNHGY and CDR2 SAAAGT. Here the CDR3 reads CASSYTLVAPIPGELFF. CDR3 sequence (DNA): TGTGCCAGCAGTTACACCTTGGTGGCTCCCATCCCCGGGGAGCTGTTTTTT.

The chain has TRBV29-1 and TRBJ2-5; 10 positions match TRBD2. This CDR3 has 15 residues. Germline V gives CDR1 SQVTM, CDR2 ANQGSEA. V dropped 7 bases and J dropped 3; count of bases not matched to a gene: 11. The CDR3 reads CSAAVGTSAEETQYF. CDR3 DNA: TGCAGCGCAGCGGTAGGGACTAGCGCGGAAGAGACCCAGTACTTC.

This clone was counted only a few times. The gene calls are TRBV29-1 and TRBJ2-7; D is possibly TRBD1 (6 bases). Germline V gene data show CDR1 as SQVTM and CDR2 as ANQGSEA. The ends were cut back, 7 bases at V and 3 bases at J, with 13 bases in the middle. The CDR3 runs 12 residues. CDR3 region: CSASGHHYEQYF. The CDR3 nucleotides are TGCAGCGCCTCGGGACACCACTACGAGCAGTACTTC.

The chain couples TRBV6-6 to TRBJ2-4, with 11 nucleotides matching TRBD2. With 5 bases clipped from V and 6 bases from J, the junction kept 6 bases outside the gene matches. The germline gives CDR1 MNHNY, CDR2 SVGAGI (reference sequence). This CDR3 has 15 amino acids. The CDR3 sequence is CASSPTSGNLNIQYF. As DNA, the CDR3 is TGTGCCAGCAGTCCGACTAGCGGGAACCTAAACATTCAGTACTTC.

The chain is built from TRBV7-6 and TRBJ2-7; D unresolved. This CDR3 has 16 residues. CDR1 SGHVS and CDR2 FNYEAQ come from the germline V gene. The V end was cut by 5 bases, the J end by 0 bases, with 17 bases between. The CDR3 DNA reads TGTGCCAGCAGCCATTTACGTACCGAGAGCTCCTACGAGCAGTACTTC. As protein: CASSHLRTESSYEQYF.

The chain is built from TRBV28 and TRBJ2-2; 8 positions agree with TRBD1. CDR3 size: 16 residues. Trimming took 3 bases from V and 4 from J; bases not matched to a gene: 7. Germline V CDR1 and CDR2: MDHEN, SYDVKM. The CDR3 region has the DNA TGTGCCAGCAGTTTTTCCGGACAGGGCTTCACCGGGGAGCTGTTTTTT. Amino acids: CASSFSGQGFTGELFF.

This rearrangement joins TRBV9 to TRBJ2-3; D is perhaps TRBD2 (5 bases). V lost 0 bases and J 0 bases, leaving 8 bases between the germline ends. Germline V gene lookup returns CDR1 SGDLS and CDR2 YYNGEE. The CDR3 totals 15 residues. This CDR3 reads CASSVGGGSTDTQYF. CDR3 sequence (DNA): TGTGCCAGCAGCGTAGGTGGAGGTAGCACAGATACGCAGTATTTT.